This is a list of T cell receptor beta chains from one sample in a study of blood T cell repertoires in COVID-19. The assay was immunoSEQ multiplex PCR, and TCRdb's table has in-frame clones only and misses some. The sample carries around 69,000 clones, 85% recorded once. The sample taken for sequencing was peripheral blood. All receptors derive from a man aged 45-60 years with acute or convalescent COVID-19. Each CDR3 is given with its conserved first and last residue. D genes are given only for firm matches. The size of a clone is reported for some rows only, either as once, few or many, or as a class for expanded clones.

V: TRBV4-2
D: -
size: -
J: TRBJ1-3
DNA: TGTGCCAGCAGCCAAGAGGCCGGGATCTCTGGAAACACCATATATTTT
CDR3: CASSQEAGISGNTIYF

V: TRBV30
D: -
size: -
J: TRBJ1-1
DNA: TGTGCCGGGATAGAGGGCACTGAAGCTTTCTTT
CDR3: CAGIEGTEAFF

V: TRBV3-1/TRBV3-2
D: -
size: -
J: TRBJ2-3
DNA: TGTGCCAGCAGCCAAGAGCCCCAGGGAACAGATACGCAGTATTTT
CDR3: CASSQEPQGTDTQYF

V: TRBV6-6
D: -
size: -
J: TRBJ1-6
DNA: TGTGCCAGCAGTCAACGACCGACTACCTCCTATAATTCACCCCTCCACTTT
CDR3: CASSQRPTTSYNSPLHF

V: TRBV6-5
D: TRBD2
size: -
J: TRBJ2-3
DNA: TGTGCCAGCAGTTACGGGCGGGGGGTTCCAGATACGCAGTATTTT
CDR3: CASSYGRGVPDTQYF

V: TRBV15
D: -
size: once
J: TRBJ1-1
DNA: TGTGCCACCAGCAGTCACACGGGTCAAGCTTTCTTT
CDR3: CATSSHTGQAFF

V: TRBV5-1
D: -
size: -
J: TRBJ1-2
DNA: TGCGCCAGCAGCCCCTCCCCGGGACGGGAGGGCTACACCTTC
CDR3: CASSPSPGREGYTF

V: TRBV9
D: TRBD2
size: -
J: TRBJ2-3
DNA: TGTGCCAGCAGCGTCTCCGGACCGACTAGCGGGGGGGAAAACACAGATACGCAGTATTTT
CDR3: CASSVSGPTSGGENTDTQYF

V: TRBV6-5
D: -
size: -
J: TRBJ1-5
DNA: TGTGCCAGCGGCGGTTCTGGGGGCGATCAGCCCCAGCATTTT
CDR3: CASGGSGGDQPQHF

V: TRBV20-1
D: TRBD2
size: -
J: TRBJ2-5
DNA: TGCAGTGCTAGTCGGGGGGGGCGAGAGACCCAGTACTTC
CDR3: CSASRGGRETQYF

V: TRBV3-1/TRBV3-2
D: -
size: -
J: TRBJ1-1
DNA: TGTGCCAGCAGCCAAGCAGGGTCGGACACTGAAGCTTTCTTT
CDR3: CASSQAGSDTEAFF

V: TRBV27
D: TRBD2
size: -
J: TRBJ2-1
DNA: TGTGCCAGCAGTTTATCCGGGGGGGGTGAGCAGTTCTTC
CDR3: CASSLSGGGEQFF

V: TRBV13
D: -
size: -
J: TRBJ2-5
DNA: TGTGCCAGCAGCCCCCCGGCGGAAGAGACCCAGTACTTC
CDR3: CASSPPAEETQYF

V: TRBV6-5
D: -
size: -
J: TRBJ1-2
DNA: TGTGCCAGCAGACGGGGCGGGGGCAGCTATGGCTACACCTTC
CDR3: CASRRGGGSYGYTF

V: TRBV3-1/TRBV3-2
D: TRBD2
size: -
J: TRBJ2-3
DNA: TGTGCCAGCAGCCATTGGTCAGCGGGGGGTCAAGATACGCAGTATTTT
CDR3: CASSHWSAGGQDTQYF

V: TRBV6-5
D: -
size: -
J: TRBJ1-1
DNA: TGTGCCAGCAGTCCCCCAGGAGGTAAGAGAGAAGCTTTCTTT
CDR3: CASSPPGGKREAFF

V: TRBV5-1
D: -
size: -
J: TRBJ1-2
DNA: TGCGCCAGCAGCTCTTTGGCTCAGGGGAAATATGGCTACACCTTC
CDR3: CASSSLAQGKYGYTF

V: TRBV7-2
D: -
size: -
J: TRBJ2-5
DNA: TGTGCCAGCAGCCCCGCCCCCGCTCCGGAAGAGACCCAGTACTTC
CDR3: CASSPAPAPEETQYF

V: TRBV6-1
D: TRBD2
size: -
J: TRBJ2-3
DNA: TGTGCCAGCAGTGAATGGAAGCGGGGGGGCCCCCATACGCAGTATTTT
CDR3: CASSEWKRGGPHTQYF

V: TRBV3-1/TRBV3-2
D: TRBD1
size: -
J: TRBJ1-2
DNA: TGTGCCAGCAGCCCCCTTGGGGACAGGGATGGTGGCTACACCTTC
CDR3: CASSPLGDRDGGYTF

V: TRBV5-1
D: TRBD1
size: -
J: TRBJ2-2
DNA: TGCGCCAGCAGCTTGGCCGGGACAGGGATCACCGGGGAGCTGTTTTTT
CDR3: CASSLAGTGITGELFF

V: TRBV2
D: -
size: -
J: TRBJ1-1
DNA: TGTGCCAGCAGTGCCTCGGTATATCTGGAGGGATCGGCTGAAGCTTTCTTT
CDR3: CASSASVYLEGSAEAFF

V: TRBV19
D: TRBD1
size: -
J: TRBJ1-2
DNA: TGTGCCAGTAGTATGCAGGGGGGAAATGGCTACACCTTC
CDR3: CASSMQGGNGYTF

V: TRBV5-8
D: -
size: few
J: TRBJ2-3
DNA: TGTGCCAGCAGCTTGGGACAGCCAGATACGCAGTATTTT
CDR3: CASSLGQPDTQYF

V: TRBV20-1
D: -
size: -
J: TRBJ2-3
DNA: TGCAGTGCTAGTCAGGAGGGGGGGAGAGGCACAGATACGCAGTATTTT
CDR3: CSASQEGGRGTDTQYF

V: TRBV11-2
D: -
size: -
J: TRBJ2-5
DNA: TGTGCCAGCAGCTTAGATGGGGGGAGTAAGGCCCAGTACTTC
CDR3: CASSLDGGSKAQYF

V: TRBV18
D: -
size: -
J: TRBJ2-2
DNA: TGTGCCAGCTCCGAGGTAGACTCTCGGGAAAACACCGGGGAGCTGTTTTTT
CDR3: CASSEVDSRENTGELFF

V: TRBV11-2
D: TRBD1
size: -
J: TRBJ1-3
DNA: TGTGCCAGCAGCCGACCCGGACAGGGCCCAGGAAACACCATATATTTT
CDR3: CASSRPGQGPGNTIYF

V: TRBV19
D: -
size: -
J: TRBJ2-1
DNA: TGTGCCAGCCACAGGGCGCCCAATGAGCAGTTCTTC
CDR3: CASHRAPNEQFF

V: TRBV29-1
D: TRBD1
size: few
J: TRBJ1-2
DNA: TGCAGCGTGGGGGGACAGTCGGGCGGCTACACCTTC
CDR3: CSVGGQSGGYTF

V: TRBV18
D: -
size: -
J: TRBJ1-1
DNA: TGTGCCAGCTCACCCCAGGGCTGGAACACTGAAGCTTTCTTT
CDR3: CASSPQGWNTEAFF

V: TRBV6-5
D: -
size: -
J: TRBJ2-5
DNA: TGTGCCAGCAGTCAGCGGTGGGAGACCCAGTACTTC
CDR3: CASSQRWETQYF

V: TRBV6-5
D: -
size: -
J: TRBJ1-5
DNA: TGTGCCAGCACACCGGGTTTGGCTATCGATCAGCCCCAGCATTTT
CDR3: CASTPGLAIDQPQHF

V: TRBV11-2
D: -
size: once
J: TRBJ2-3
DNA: TGTGCCAGCAGCTTAGATGGGTCGGAAACACAGATAACGCAGTATTTT
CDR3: CASSLDGSETQITQYF

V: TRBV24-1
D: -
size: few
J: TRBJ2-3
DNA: TGTGCCACCTTCGTTCCAACAGGGCTGGGGGCCACAGATACGCAGTATTTT
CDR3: CATFVPTGLGATDTQYF

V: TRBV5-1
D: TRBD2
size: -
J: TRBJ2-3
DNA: TGCGCCAGCAGCCAAGAGCGGGGGGCTTCTACAGATACGCAGTATTTT
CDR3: CASSQERGASTDTQYF

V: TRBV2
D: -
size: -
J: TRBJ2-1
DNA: TGTGCCAGCAGTTATAACAATGAGCAGTTCTTC
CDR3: CASSYNNEQFF

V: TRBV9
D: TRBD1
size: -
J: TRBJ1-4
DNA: TGTGCCAGCAGCCCGGGACAGGGGGCTTCGAAACTGTTTTTT
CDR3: CASSPGQGASKLFF

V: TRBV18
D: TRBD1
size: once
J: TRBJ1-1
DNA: TGTGCCAGCTCACCACCTGACAGGGTTTCTTGGACTGAAGCTTTCTTT
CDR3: CASSPPDRVSWTEAFF

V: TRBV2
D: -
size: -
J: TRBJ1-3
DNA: TGTGCCAGCAGGGAGGGAGTCAGCGCTGGAAACACCATATATTTT
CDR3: CASREGVSAGNTIYF